Below, 21 T cell receptor beta chains from the same sample are listed, as sequenced in a study of blood T cell repertoires in COVID-19. Profiling relied on immunoSEQ multiplex PCR, and the TCRdb table lists in-frame clones only, not all of them. The profile shows 310,000 or so clones, roughly 90% of them singletons. The sequenced material came from peripheral blood. These receptor sequences come from a woman aged 50 to 60 with active or convalescent COVID-19.

This rearrangement joins TRBV19 to TRBJ1-5, with a possible D match to TRBD1 (6 bases). The CDR3 covers 15 residues. The germline V and J ends were trimmed by 3 bases and 2 bases, with 11 bases remaining between them. Germline V gives CDR1 LNHDA, CDR2 SQIVND (reference sequence). For the CDR3, the DNA is TGTGCCAGTAGTATCGAGGGGGTGGGCAATCAGCCCCAGCATTTT. This translates into CASSIEGVGNQPQHF.

This clone was detected only a few times. J is TRBJ1-5 and V is TRBV19; tentative D call: TRBD1 (6 bases). V was clipped by 8 bases and J by 9 bases, with 26 bases between them. This CDR3 is 16 amino acids long. Germline CDR1 and CDR2: LNHDA and SQIVND (reference sequence). The CDR3 region has the DNA TGTGCCAGTTTAAGCCGGGACACGGTCGTGGGAAGGCCCCAGCATTTT. It codes for CASLSRDTVVGRPQHF.

This rearrangement joins TRBV6-5 to TRBJ2-3; 7 nucleotides line up with TRBD2. The CDR3 sequence is 13 residues long. CDR1 is MNHEY, CDR2 SVGAGI, per germline. V shed 10 bases and J 3 bases; nucleotides not matched to a gene: 7. In DNA form, the CDR3 reads TGTGCCACCGCGGGGGAACCTACAGATACGCAGTATTTT. Protein product: CATAGEPTDTQYF.

The genes are TRBV5-8 and TRBJ1-3, with D perhaps matching TRBD1 (5 bases). V lost 1 base and J 4 bases, leaving 12 bases between the germline ends. The CDR3 has 15 residues. Germline values: CDR1 SGHTS, CDR2 YDEGEE. The CDR3 DNA sequence: TGTGCCAGCAGCTTGTGGGGCGGGAGAGGAAACACCATATATTTT. Encoded protein: CASSLWGGRGNTIYF.

The genes are TRBV7-2 and TRBJ2-3; 13 bases are a match to TRBD2. V shed 4 bases, J shed 8 bases, and the junction held 9 bases outside the gene matches. The germline CDR1 and CDR2 sequences are SGHTA and FQGNSA. The CDR3 loop spans 16 amino acids. CDR3 coding DNA: TGTGCCAGCAGCTCTACTAGCGGGAGGGCCCTCGGTACGCAGTATTTT. The encoded protein is CASSSTSGRALGTQYF.

The V gene is TRBV5-6, the J gene TRBJ2-7; a weak D match, TRBD1 (5 bases). Germline values: CDR1 SGHDT, CDR2 YYEEEE. V shed 2 bases and J shed 0 bases, with 12 bases lying between them. The CDR3 totals 15 residues. CDR3 sequence: CASSFGQGLSYEQYF. CDR3 nucleotides: TGTGCCAGCAGCTTTGGGCAGGGCCTCTCCTACGAGCAGTACTTC.

The V call is TRBV3-1 (or the pseudogene TRBV3-2), the J call TRBJ2-5; TRBD1 might be the D (6 bases). The V gene's germline CDR1 is LGHDT and CDR2 YNNKEL (reference sequence). CDR3 length: 12 residues. Trimming removed 4 bases at V and 4 bases at J, with 7 bases between. The CDR3 DNA is TGTGCCAGCAGCCGGACAGCAGAGACCCAGTACTTC. Protein: CASSRTAETQYF.

The genes are TRBV9 and TRBJ1-2; D is possibly TRBD1 (5 bases). Per germline, CDR1 SGDLS and CDR2 YYNGEE. The germline V and J ends were trimmed by 0 bases and 8 bases, with 17 bases remaining between them. The CDR3 contains 15 residues. CDR3 nucleotide sequence: TGTGCCAGCAGCGTAGCGGTCGACAGCTTTGGAGGCTACACCTTC. Its translation is CASSVAVDSFGGYTF.

This chain links TRBV7-9 with TRBJ2-3, with 7 bases aligning to TRBD2. The germline gives CDR1 SEHNR, CDR2 FQNEAQ (reference sequence). After removal of 1 base from V and 0 bases from J, the junction contained 4 bases not matched to a gene. The CDR3 is 16 amino acids. Written as DNA, the CDR3 is TGTGCCAGCAGCTTAGTACCGGGGGGAAGCACAGATACGCAGTATTTT. Translation: CASSLVPGGSTDTQYF. The variable domain in full, completed from reference TRBV7-9 and TRBJ2-3, reads DTGVSQNPRHKITKRGQNVTFRCDPISEHNRLYWYRQTLGQGPEFLTYFQNEAQLEKSRLLSDRFSAERPKGSFSTLEIQRTEQGDSAMYLCASSLVPGGSTDTQYFGPGTRLTVL.

The V call is TRBV6-5, the J call TRBJ2-1; D may be TRBD1 (6 bases). The V gene lost 8 bases and the J gene lost 4 bases, with 9 bases spanning the gap. This CDR3 comprises 12 residues. CDR1 MNHEY and CDR2 SVGAGI come from the germline V gene. CDR3 DNA: TGTGCCAGCGGGACACCTTACAATGAGCAGTTCTTC. Translating gives CASGTPYNEQFF.

This clone occurred a few times. The genes are TRBV28 and TRBJ1-6; maybe TRBD1 (5 bases). V dropped 2 bases and J dropped 6 bases, with 11 bases sitting between them. Per germline, CDR1 MDHEN and CDR2 SYDVKM. CDR3 size: 15 residues. CDR3 protein: CASSLGQGGNSPLHF. CDR3 nucleotide sequence: TGTGCCAGCAGTTTAGGTCAGGGAGGTAATTCACCCCTCCACTTT.

The chain is built from TRBV5-1 and TRBJ2-3, with D perhaps TRBD2 (5 bases). V lost 0 bases and J 4 bases, leaving 12 bases between the germline ends. Germline CDR1 reads SGHRS; CDR2 reads YFSETQ. This CDR3 has 15 residues. The CDR3 sequence: CASSLVKVGADTQYF. DNA for the CDR3: TGCGCCAGCAGCTTGGTCAAGGTCGGGGCAGATACGCAGTATTTT.

V usage is TRBV29-1 and J usage is TRBJ1-1; TRBD1 matches 7 bases. The CDR3 sequence is 13 residues long. J was trimmed by 4 bases and V by 4 bases; bases with no gene match: 6. CDR1 and CDR2 from the germline V gene are SQVTM and ANQGSEA. CDR3 bases: TGCAGCGTTGTCCGACAGGGTGGCACTGAAGCTTTCTTT. Its translation: CSVVRQGGTEAFF.

V gene TRBV4-1 combines with J gene TRBJ1-2; 8 bases map to TRBD1. With V trimmed by 4 bases and J by 8 bases, 6 bases remained unmatched. This CDR3 has 13 residues. From germline, CDR1 is MGHRA and CDR2 YSYEKL. DNA for the CDR3: TGCGCCAGCAGCCGCCGACAGGGGCAAGGCTACACCTTC. This codes for CASSRRQGQGYTF.

V usage is TRBV4-3 and J usage is TRBJ2-7; D is unclear. The CDR3 is 13 amino acids. Germline V gene data show CDR1 as LGHNA and CDR2 as YSLEER. V was pared by 1 base and J by 4 bases, with 8 bases between. CDR3 sequence reads: CASSQVAYYEQYF. CDR3 coding DNA: TGCGCCAGCAGCCAAGTAGCCTATTACGAGCAGTACTTC.

This clone occurred once. The genes are TRBV19 and TRBJ1-1, with 8 bases lining up with TRBD1. Germline CDR1 and CDR2: LNHDA and SQIVND (reference sequence). The CDR3 is 15 amino acids. J was trimmed by 0 bases and V by 3 bases; bases with no gene match: 3. The DNA for the CDR3 is TGTGCCAGTAGTATGCAGGGGGCTATGAACACTGAAGCTTTCTTT. Protein sequence: CASSMQGAMNTEAFF.

V gene TRBV9 combines with J gene TRBJ1-1, with unresolved D. In germline, CDR1 is SGDLS, CDR2 YYNGEE. V lost 0 bases to trimming and J lost 4 bases, with 10 bases between them. The length of the CDR3 is 14 residues. The CDR3 region has the DNA TGTGCCAGCAGCGTAGCTGAATGGCCCACTGAAGCTTTCTTT. Translating it yields CASSVAEWPTEAFF. Using reference TRBV9 and TRBJ1-1 for the parts outside the CDR3, the full variable domain is DSGVTQTPKHLITATGQRVTLRCSPRSGDLSVYWYQQSLDQGLQFLIQYYNGEERAKGNILERFSAQQFPDLHSELNLSSLELGDSALYFCASSVAEWPTEAFFGQGTRLTVV.

The chain combines TRBV4-3 with TRBJ2-2; 8 bases agree with TRBD2. This CDR3 comprises 18 residues. Germline values: CDR1 LGHNA, CDR2 YSLEER. The V gene end was trimmed by 0 bases and the J gene end by 7 bases; junction bases not matched to a gene: 13. The CDR3 loop reads CASSQDYQRERIIGELFF. In DNA, the CDR3 is TGCGCCAGCAGCCAAGATTATCAGCGGGAGAGAATCATCGGGGAGCTGTTTTTT.

This chain joins TRBV5-4 and TRBJ2-1; 8 bases line up with TRBD2. After removal of 3 bases from V and 7 bases from J, the junction contained 12 bases not matched to a gene. CDR1 and CDR2 from the germline V gene are SGHNT and YYREEE (reference sequence). The CDR3 totals 16 residues. In DNA form, the CDR3 reads TGTGCCAGCAGCTCCCCCTGGGGCGGGGGGAGGAATGAGCAGTTCTTC. This translates into CASSSPWGGGRNEQFF. The whole variable domain, filled in from reference TRBV5-4 and TRBJ2-1, reads ETGVTQSPTHLIKTRGQQVTLRCSSQSGHNTVSWYQQALGQGPQFIFQYYREEENGRGNFPPRFSGLQFPNYSSELNVNALELDDSALYLCASSSPWGGGRNEQFFGPGTRLTVL.

Here the CDR3 reads CASSTGGPLSYEQYF. CDR3 coding DNA: TGTGCCAGCAGTACGGGCGGGCCTCTCTCCTACGAGCAGTACTTC. The gene calls are TRBV28 and TRBJ2-7; TRBD2 might be the D (5 bases). The CDR3 is 15 amino acids. The germline CDR1 and CDR2 sequences are MDHEN and SYDVKM. V gave up 5 bases and J gave up 0 bases, with 14 bases separating them. The whole variable domain, remainder taken from reference TRBV28 and TRBJ2-7, is DVKVTQSSRYLVKRTGEKVFLECVQDMDHENMFWYRQDPGLGLRLIYFSYDVKMKEKGDIPEGYSVSREKKERFSLILESASTNQTSMYLCASSTGGPLSYEQYFGPGTRLTVT.

The rearrangement uses TRBV6-4 and TRBJ1-1; D possibly corresponds to TRBD1 (5 bases). The CDR3 totals 11 residues. In germline, CDR1 is MRHNA, CDR2 SNTAGT. V was clipped by 6 bases and J by 11 bases, with 13 bases between them. The CDR3 bases are TGTGCCAGCAGCTGTTCTCAGGGCGCTTTCTTT. The encoded protein is CASSCSQGAFF.